This TCR beta chain was sequenced in a study of blood T cells in healthy people across ages. Study results and caveats: The donors' CMV status was not determined, possibly confounding changes in expanded clonotypes. Comparison with aged donors showed that long-lived donors had more naive CD4+ cells and higher diversity.

Turning to this clonotype: No antigen is known for it.

A second roughly 7 to 11 cycle PCR used barcoded and J-beta primers. Every single cDNA molecule received a tag from a template-switch adaptor with 12 random nucleotides. TCRdb reprocessed the 5' RACE reads via MiXCR and lists one record per CDR3 protein. Of over a million distinct CDR3 sequences detected, less than 50% appear once; the ten largest clones hold under 20%. All donors came from Russia, were Caucasian and healthy, and spanned ages about 6 to 100. Sequencing was done on a sample of blood. The TCR was taken from a woman aged 55-69 years in good health.

The CDR3 DNA sequence: TGCAGCGTTGTCCCCTTGAGGGCGGGAGAGACCCAGTACTTC. Translation gives CSVVPLRAGETQYF. The rearrangement joins TRBV29-1 to TRBJ2-5; a possible D gene is TRBD2 (5 bases). In germline, CDR1 is SQVTM, CDR2 ANQGSEA. Trimming removed 4 bases from V and 4 bases from J, with 16 bases in between. The CDR3 runs to 14 residues.